These 5 T cell receptor beta chains were all obtained from the same sample, sequenced in a study of blood T cell repertoires in COVID-19 (TCRdb year 2020). The receptor library was made with the immunoSEQ multiplex PCR assay. TCRdb holds this immuneACCESS table with in-frame rearrangements only. Some clones are missing; in checked studies, unresolved V genes explain under half, and the rest has no known cause. This sample has 250,000 to 300,000 clones in its table, and about 93% of those were observed once. Around 1.1% of the sample is taken by the ten largest. Sequencing was performed on PBMCs or T cells enriched from blood (not recorded which). These receptors were obtained from a woman aged 25 to 39 who had recovered from COVID-19.

The chain joins TRBV14 to TRBJ2-7; possible D gene TRBD2, 6 bases. Looked up from germline, CDR1 is SGHDN and CDR2 is FVKESK. Trimming removed 4 bases at V and 5 bases at J, with 18 bases between. The CDR3 is 15 residues long. DNA of the CDR3: TGTGCCAGCAGCCCCCTCTCTGCGGGGCCCCACGAGCAGTACTTC. Protein sequence: CASSPLSAGPHEQYF.

J is TRBJ2-1 and V is TRBV2; 11 bases agree with TRBD2. The CDR3 is 15 amino acids. The junction had 3 bases not matched to a gene; V was cut back by 2 bases and J by 6 bases. Germline CDR1 SNHLY, CDR2 FYNNEI. CDR3 residues: CASSELAGGFNEQFF. The CDR3 nucleotides are TGTGCCAGCAGTGAACTAGCGGGAGGATTCAATGAGCAGTTCTTC. The whole variable domain, filled in from reference TRBV2 and TRBJ2-1, reads EPEVTQTPSHQVTQMGQEVILRCVPISNHLYFYWYRQILGQKVEFLVSFYNNEISEKSEIFDDQFSVERPDGSNFTLKIRSTKLEDSAMYFCASSELAGGFNEQFFGPGTRLTVL.

The gene calls are TRBV5-8 and TRBJ1-2; D ambiguous. This CDR3 is 14 amino acids long. V was trimmed by 0 bases and J by 0 bases, leaving 6 bases between them. Per the germline V gene, CDR1 is SGHTS and CDR2 is YDEGEE. Here the CDR3 DNA reads TGTGCCAGCAGCTTGGATGGAGCTAACTATGGCTACACCTTC. It codes for CASSLDGANYGYTF.

The chain employs TRBV25-1 and TRBJ1-6; D perhaps matches TRBD1 (5 bases). This CDR3 spans 14 amino acids. Trimming removed 1 base from V and 7 bases from J, with 8 bases in between. Germline CDR1 is MGHDK and CDR2 is SYGVNS. CDR3 bases: TGTGCCAGCAGTGAATCCCGACAGAATTCACCCCTCCACTTT. It codes for CASSESRQNSPLHF.

V and J are TRBV24-1 and TRBJ2-6, with D perhaps matching TRBD1 (5 bases). V was shortened by 9 bases and J by 0 bases, with 11 bases between the two germline ends. Germline CDR1 KGHDR, CDR2 SFDVKD. The CDR3 runs to 15 residues. As DNA, the CDR3 is TGTGCCACCGGTCAGGGTCTCTCTGGGGCCAACGTCCTGACTTTC. Amino acid sequence: CATGQGLSGANVLTF.